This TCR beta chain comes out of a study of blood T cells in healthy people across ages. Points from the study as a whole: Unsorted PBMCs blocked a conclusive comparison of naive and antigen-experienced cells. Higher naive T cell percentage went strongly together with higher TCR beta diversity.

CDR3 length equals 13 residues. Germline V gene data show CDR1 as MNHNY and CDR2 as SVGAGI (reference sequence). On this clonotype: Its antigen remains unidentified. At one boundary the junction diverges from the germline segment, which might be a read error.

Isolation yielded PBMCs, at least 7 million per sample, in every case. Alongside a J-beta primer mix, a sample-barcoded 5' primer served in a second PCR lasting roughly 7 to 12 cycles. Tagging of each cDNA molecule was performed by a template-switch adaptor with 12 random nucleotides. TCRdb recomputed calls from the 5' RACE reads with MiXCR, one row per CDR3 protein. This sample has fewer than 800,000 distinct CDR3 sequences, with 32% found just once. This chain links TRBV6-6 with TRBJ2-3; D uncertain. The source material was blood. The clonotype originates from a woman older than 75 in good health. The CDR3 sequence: CASRALSTDTKYF. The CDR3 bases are TGTGCCAGCAGGGCCCTTAGCACAGATACGAAGTATTTT.